Described below is a single T cell receptor beta chain sequence and its context. The antigen is unknown. These data originate in a study of T cells in Graves' hyperthyroidism and ophthalmopathy. Those patients with uncontrolled infection, other autoimmune disease, pregnancy or lactation were excluded. Diagnosis relied on clinical symptoms, serum thyroxine and TRAb, thyroid ultrasound and orbital computed tomography. TCR beta CDR3 sequences were amplified from RNA transcripts. The primer set for the first-round RT-PCR of the TCR CDR3 was HTBI. MiXCR, applied by TCRdb to the multiplex PCR reads, yields one record per CDR3 protein. The sample includes roughly 500,000 distinct CDR3 sequences, 35% to 55% seen only once; the top ten take about 20%. Study-wide results and limits: Progression to ophthalmopathy was predicted a median of approximately 6.4 months early. Blood held most thyroid clonotypes expanded above 0.001 frequency.

The sample was peripheral blood or thyroid tissue (not recorded which). This TCR derives from an adult woman with Graves' disease, either hyperthyroidism or ophthalmopathy (not recorded which).

The CDR3 nucleotides read TGCAGTGCTACAGGGACAGGGCGAACCTTC. It translates to CSATGTGRTF. The rearrangement uses TRBV20-1 and TRBJ1-2, with TRBD1 matching over 9 bases. Germline V gene sequence: CDR1 DFQATT, CDR2 SNEGSKA (reference sequence). V gave up 4 bases and J gave up 14 bases; unmatched junction bases: 5. The CDR3 totals 10 residues.